The 23 T cell receptor beta chains listed next were all sequenced from one sample in a study of T-cell reconstitution after alpha-beta-depleted transplantation in children. Construction of the TCRbeta library involved unique molecular identifiers. TCRdb recomputed calls from the PCR reads with MiXCR, one row per CDR3 protein. Of under 850,000 distinct CDR3 sequences listed, approximately 14% are singletons. The sample in question was PBMCs, obtained before TCRalphabeta/CD19-depleted stem cell transplant. The receptors were sampled from a girl aged 2 to 9 with congenital amegakaryocytic thrombocytopenia, due to receive a stem cell transplant.

The chain is built from TRBV12-3 or TRBV12-4 and TRBJ1-2, with D unclear. CDR3 length: 12 amino acids. Trimming left V 3 bases short and J 7 bases short, with 9 bases between. In nucleotides, the CDR3 is TGTGCCAGCAGTTTCACCTTGGTTGGCTACACCTTC. The encoded protein is CASSFTLVGYTF.

The V call is TRBV12-3 or TRBV12-4, the J call TRBJ2-7; TRBD1 is a possible D gene (6 bases). V was trimmed by 5 bases and J by 3 bases, leaving 11 bases between them. CDR3 length: 13 amino acids. CDR3 nucleotide sequence: TGTGCCAGCAGTGCCGGGACAAACTACGAGCAGTACTTC. Translating it yields CASSAGTNYEQYF.

This clonotype was seen a few times. This chain's CDR3 is CASSPTLMGQPQHF. The CDR3 nucleotides read TGTGCCAGCAGCCCAACGTTAATGGGTCAGCCCCAGCATTTT. The rearrangement uses TRBV7-9 and TRBJ1-5, with D uncertain. Trimming stripped 5 bases from V and 6 bases from J, with 14 bases between. The CDR3 covers 14 residues. Germline CDR1 is SEHNR and CDR2 is FQNEAQ (reference sequence).

This clonotype was seen at least ten times. The chain couples TRBV7-2 to TRBJ2-2, with D unresolved. The CDR3 sequence is 15 residues long. V was pared by 2 bases and J by 1 base, with 8 bases between. From germline, CDR1 is SGHTA and CDR2 FQGNSA. The CDR3 DNA sequence: TGTGCCAGCAGCTTAAATGGGCTGAACACCGGGGAGCTGTTTTTT. This gives the protein CASSLNGLNTGELFF.

This clonotype has just a few counts. The chain couples TRBV27 to TRBJ2-5, with D tentatively TRBD2 (6 bases). Trimming removed 6 bases from V and 7 bases from J, with 15 bases in between. In germline, CDR1 is MNHEY, CDR2 SMNVEV (reference sequence). This CDR3 comprises 13 residues. The CDR3 DNA sequence: TGTGCCAGCAGACAGTTCCCAGCGGGGACCCAGTACTTC. The encoded protein is CASRQFPAGTQYF.

The chain joins TRBV5-1 to TRBJ1-1, with D possibly being TRBD1 (6 bases). CDR3 length: 14 amino acids. CDR1 is SGHRS and CDR2 is YFSETQ in the germline V gene. Trimming took off 4 bases at V and 3 bases at J, with 13 bases between the two ends. In DNA, the CDR3 is TGCGCCAGCAGCCCGGGACAAGACTACACTGAAGCTTTCTTT. It translates to CASSPGQDYTEAFF. Based on the CDR3 plus reference TRBV5-1 and TRBJ1-1, the full variable domain is KAGVTQTPRYLIKTRGQQVTLSCSPISGHRSVSWYQQTPGQGLQFLFEYFSETQRNKGNFPGRFSGRQFSNSRSEMNVSTLELGDSALYLCASSPGQDYTEAFFGQGTRLTVV.

This clonotype has only a few counts. This chain uses TRBV10-3 with TRBJ2-2, with D possibly being TRBD1 or TRBD2 (5 bases each). The V and J ends lost 7 bases and 1 base respectively, with 10 bases between them. CDR3 length: 14 amino acids. Per germline, CDR1 ENHRY and CDR2 SYGVKD. The CDR3 protein is CAITERGNTGELFF. The CDR3 DNA is TGTGCCATCACCGAGAGGGGGAACACCGGGGAGCTGTTTTTT.

This clonotype was picked up many times. V is TRBV24-1 and J is TRBJ2-3; tentative D call: TRBD2 (6 bases). Germline V gene sequence: CDR1 KGHDR, CDR2 SFDVKD. V gave up 9 bases and J gave up 4 bases, with 10 bases separating them. CDR3 length: 12 amino acids. CDR3 coding DNA: TGTGCCACCGCTGGGGACTCAGATACGCAGTATTTT. Encoded protein: CATAGDSDTQYF.

This clonotype was counted many times. The chain carries TRBV5-1 and TRBJ2-1, with D possibly being TRBD1 or TRBD2 (5 bases each). The CDR3 has 15 residues. V dropped 0 bases and J dropped 2 bases, with 9 bases sitting between them. The V gene's germline CDR1 is SGHRS and CDR2 YFSETQ. CDR3 coding DNA: TGCGCCAGCAGCTTGGGGGACGCAGCCTACAATGAGCAGTTCTTC. This translates into CASSLGDAAYNEQFF.

This chain connects TRBV10-1 to TRBJ2-3; a weak D match, TRBD2 (5 bases). This CDR3 region has 12 residues. Per the germline V gene, CDR1 is WNHNN and CDR2 is SYGVQD (reference sequence). Trimming removed 4 bases from V and 7 bases from J, with 9 bases in between. This chain's CDR3 is CASSARENTQYF. Here the CDR3 DNA reads TGCGCCAGCAGTGCTCGGGAAAATACGCAGTATTTT.

Concerning this clonotype itself: One base away lies a much larger clone, so this may be a sequencing read error. This sequence joins TRBV5-1 and TRBJ2-5, with 7 bases that match TRBD2. Germline CDR1 reads SGHRS; CDR2 reads YFSETQ. CDR3 length equals 16 residues. CDR3 amino acids: CASTLGPRGYQETQYF. The CDR3 DNA is TGCGCCAGCACCTTGGGGCCGCGGGGGTACCAAGAGACCCAGTACTTC. Based on the CDR3 plus reference TRBV5-1 and TRBJ2-5, the full variable domain is KAGVTQTPRYLIKTRGQQVTLSCSPISGHRSVSWYQQTPGQGLQFLFEYFSETQRNKGNFPGRFSGRQFSNSRSEMNVSTLELGDSALYLCASTLGPRGYQETQYFGPGTRLLVL.

The genes are TRBV28 and TRBJ1-2; D is uncertain. This CDR3 contains 10 residues. V lost 10 bases and J 7 bases, leaving 10 bases between the germline ends. The V gene's germline CDR1 is MDHEN and CDR2 SYDVKM. Written as DNA, the CDR3 is TGTGCCACTCGTCGGTCTGGCTACACCTTC. Amino acid sequence: CATRRSGYTF.

The rearrangement links TRBV15 to TRBJ2-6; TRBD2 might be the D (6 bases). CDR1 is LNHNV and CDR2 is YYDKDF in the germline V gene (reference sequence). This CDR3 comprises 19 residues. Trimming cost V 1 base and J 3 bases, with 19 bases left between them. The CDR3, as DNA: TGTGCCACCAGCAGAGCATTGCGGGACTGGGTTTTTGGGGCCAACGTCCTGACTTTC. Its protein product is CATSRALRDWVFGANVLTF.

This clonotype was observed many times. The V gene is TRBV7-2, the J gene TRBJ2-2; D perhaps matches TRBD2 (6 bases). Germline CDR1 SGHTA, CDR2 FQGNSA. The V end was cut by 1 base, the J end by 1 base, with 7 bases between. The CDR3 runs to 15 residues. The CDR3 DNA reads as TGTGCCAGCAGCTTAGTGCGGGGGAACACCGGGGAGCTGTTTTTT. Protein: CASSLVRGNTGELFF.

Many counts were recorded for this clonotype. The gene calls are TRBV29-1 and TRBJ2-7, with D tentatively TRBD1 (5 bases). Germline loops: CDR1 SQVTM, CDR2 ANQGSEA. CDR3 length: 13 residues. Trimming removed 4 bases at V and 3 bases at J, with 13 bases between. This CDR3 reads CSVGGQGSYEQYF. DNA for the CDR3: TGCAGCGTTGGGGGTCAGGGAAGCTACGAGCAGTACTTC.

There are many counts of this clonotype. The V call is TRBV7-2, the J call TRBJ2-1; 10 bases are shared with TRBD2. Germline loops: CDR1 SGHTA, CDR2 FQGNSA. This CDR3 contains 15 residues. The trim removed 3 bases at V and 8 bases at J, leaving 7 bases unmatched. The CDR3 region is CASSFRASGRHEQFF. The DNA for the CDR3 is TGTGCCAGCAGCTTTCGGGCTAGCGGGAGACATGAGCAGTTCTTC. The complete variable domain, with remaining parts taken from reference TRBV7-2 and TRBJ2-1, reads GAGVSQSPSNKVTEKGKDVELRCDPISGHTALYWYRQSLGQGLEFLIYFQGNSAPDKSGLPSDRFSAERTGGSVSTLTIQRTQQEDSAVYLCASSFRASGRHEQFFGPGTRLTVL.

The chain is built from TRBV7-8 and TRBJ1-2, with 8 nucleotides matching TRBD1. The germline CDR1 and CDR2 sequences are SGHVS and FQNEAQ. The CDR3 sequence is 13 residues long. The V and J ends lost 6 bases and 6 bases, in that order; junction bases with no gene match: 6. The CDR3 bases are TGTGCCAGCAGACCCGGACAGGGCCATGGCTACACCTTC. This encodes CASRPGQGHGYTF.

In this sample, this clonotype turned up many times. The chain couples TRBV20-1 to TRBJ2-7; no clear D. Per germline, CDR1 DFQATT and CDR2 SNEGSKA (reference sequence). V gave up 8 bases and J gave up 0 bases, with 8 bases separating them. The CDR3 totals 11 residues. CDR3 protein: CSIPYSYEQYF. CDR3 coding DNA: TGCAGTATTCCCTACTCCTACGAGCAGTACTTC.

With regard to this clonotype: This may come from a read error, since a much larger clone is one base off. V and J are TRBV5-1 and TRBJ2-1, with TRBD2 identical over 11 bases. Looked up from germline, CDR1 is SGHRS and CDR2 is YFSETQ. V dropped 5 bases and J dropped 12; count of bases not matched to a gene: 13. The CDR3 spans 15 residues. The CDR3 region has the DNA TGCGCCAGCAGGTTAACTAGCGGGAGTGGGGATGGGCAGTTCTTC. Protein: CASRLTSGSGDGQFF.

There are many counts of this clonotype. This rearrangement joins TRBV20-1 to TRBJ2-2; 7 bases agree with TRBD2. Per the germline V gene, CDR1 is DFQATT and CDR2 is SNEGSKA (reference sequence). CDR3 size: 16 residues. V dropped 0 bases and J dropped 7; count of bases not matched to a gene: 11. The chain's CDR3 is CSARDRSSGWVGELFF. CDR3 nucleotide sequence: TGCAGTGCTAGAGACCGCTCTAGCGGCTGGGTCGGGGAGCTGTTTTTT.

This clonotype was observed many times. The V call is TRBV29-1, the J call TRBJ2-1; 12 bases align to TRBD2. CDR1 SQVTM and CDR2 ANQGSEA come from the germline V gene. V shed 3 bases and J 5 bases; nucleotides not matched to a gene: 8. This CDR3 has 16 residues. The CDR3 region has the DNA TGCAGCGTTGACGGAAGGACTAGCGGGATCGACAATGAGCAGTTCTTC. Its translation is CSVDGRTSGIDNEQFF.

This clonotype occurred many times. The CDR3, as DNA: TGCGCCAGCAGCTTGGGAGTTCGGACAGGGCTTGCTAGCCGAGCTTGGGGGTTCTTC. Encoded protein: CASSLGVRTGLASRAWGFF. The gene calls are TRBV5-1 and TRBJ2-1, with 8 nucleotides matching TRBD1. The CDR3 contains 19 residues. CDR1 is SGHRS, CDR2 YFSETQ, per germline. V was clipped by 0 bases and J by 15 bases; unmatched bases: 26.

Concerning this clonotype itself: Since a much larger clone is just one base distant, this may be a read error. The rearrangement uses TRBV28 and TRBJ2-3; 7 nucleotides align to TRBD1. The DNA end is more similar to TRBJ1-5, so the J call may be wrong. The germline gives CDR1 MDHEN, CDR2 SYDVKM. The CDR3 is made up of 16 amino acids. The CDR3 nucleotides are TGTGCCAGCAGTCTCCGTAGCGGGAGGGGGCCAGATACGCAGCATTTT. This translates into CASSLRSGRGPDTQHF.